The entry below describes one TCR beta chain. The antigen is not known. This record comes from a study of cytomegalovirus exposure and HLA in healthy donors. Deletions cut 7 bases from V and 0 bases from J, with 10 bases between. This CDR3 spans 14 amino acids. The germline V gene has CDR1 ENHRY and CDR2 SYGVKD. Overall study results and limits: Rare TCR sequences dominated, though some public TCRs recurred in many donors.

13 Jbeta primers and 60 Vbeta primers were used for the PCR. Profiling relied on immunoSEQ multiplex PCR, and the TCRdb table lists in-frame clones only, not all of them. Here the sample spans approximately 160,000 clones, 70% to 85% being singletons. V is TRBV10-3 and J is TRBJ1-3; D uncertain. What was sequenced was PBMCs. This receptor was obtained from a man younger than 35 in good health and CMV-seronegative. The CDR3 protein is CAINPGSSGNTIYF. The CDR3 nucleotides are TGTGCCATCAATCCGGGATCCTCTGGAAACACCATATATTTT.